The clone carrying this TCR beta chain was detected many times. This CDR3 is 15 amino acids long. Trimming removed 0 bases from V and 0 bases from J, with 8 bases in between. The V gene's germline CDR1 is SGHTA and CDR2 FQGNSA. These data belong to a study of Graves' ophthalmopathy and Graves' hyperthyroidism. Study overall: The authors collected peripheral blood at initial diagnosis, before any treatment.

RNA served as the template for amplifying TCR beta CDR3 regions. A first-round RT-PCR used HTBI primers, followed by a second-round multiplex PCR. TCRdb analysed the multiplex PCR reads with MiXCR anew, one entry per CDR3 protein. Of hundreds of thousands of distinct CDR3 sequences detected, 20% to 25% appear once; the ten largest clones hold approximately 7%. The V call is TRBV7-2, the J call TRBJ1-1; D is unresolved. This TCR was sampled from a woman aged 18-29 years with stable Graves' hyperthyroidism. Some clones in this sample may be carry-over from other donors' samples. The material sequenced was peripheral blood. The CDR3 loop reads CASSLAHTVNTEAFF. As DNA, the CDR3 is TGTGCCAGCAGCTTAGCCCACACAGTGAACACTGAAGCTTTCTTT.